This T cell receptor (beta chain) was obtained from a study of T cell repertoires in cytomegalovirus infection. Germline trimming cut 6 bases from V and 4 bases from J; bases unmatched to any gene: 5. Germline V lookup: CDR1 SNHLY, CDR2 FYNNEI. This CDR3 contains 13 residues. This clonotype was seen once. Its antigen is as yet unknown. Via MiXCR, TCRdb re-called the reads, giving one row per CDR3 protein. The sample has about 920,000 distinct CDR3 sequences; less than 35% are singletons. V and J are TRBV2 and TRBJ1-1; the match to TRBD1 covers 7 bases. The receptor's source is a human donor in good health (CMV status not recorded). Some clones in this sample may be carry-over from other donors' samples. This sample comprised cultured CD8+ T cells from PBMCs, obtained from culture after CMV antigen stimulation. The CDR3 DNA reads TGTGCCAGCAGAGACAGGGTTGGCACTGAAGCTTTCTTT. Protein sequence: CASRDRVGTEAFF. The entire variable domain, with the rest obtained from reference TRBV2 and TRBJ1-1, is as follows: EPEVTQTPSHQVTQMGQEVILRCVPISNHLYFYWYRQILGQKVEFLVSFYNNEISEKSEIFDDQFSVERPDGSNFTLKIRSTKLEDSAMYFCASRDRVGTEAFFGQGTRLTVV.